Each of the 3 T cell receptor beta chains below was sequenced from the same sample in a study of blood T cell repertoires in COVID-19. Repertoires were generated with immunoSEQ multiplex PCR, while TCRdb's copy carries only in-frame clones and drops some. The sample shows some 260,000 clones, around nine tenths of them seen only once. Sequences were obtained from peripheral blood. These receptor sequences come from a woman in her forties who had recovered from COVID-19.

CDR3 residues: CASSRQVPSSYNEQFF. DNA for the CDR3: TGCGCCAGCAGCAGACAGGTCCCTAGCTCCTACAATGAGCAGTTCTTC. The chain is built from TRBV5-1 and TRBJ2-1, with a possible D match to TRBD1 (6 bases). CDR1 and CDR2 from the germline V gene are SGHRS and YFSETQ. The CDR3 is made up of 16 amino acids. V lost 4 bases and J 0 bases, leaving 14 bases between the germline ends.

The V gene is TRBV29-1, the J gene TRBJ2-1; a weak D match, TRBD2 (5 bases). This CDR3 is built from 12 residues. CDR1 SQVTM and CDR2 ANQGSEA come from the germline V gene. The V end lost 4 bases, the J end lost 4 bases, and 8 bases lay between the germline ends. This CDR3 is CSVGGGYNEQFF. CDR3 sequence (DNA): TGCAGCGTTGGCGGCGGGTACAATGAGCAGTTCTTC.

The rearrangement uses TRBV7-2 and TRBJ2-7; TRBD2 is a possible D gene (6 bases). The germline gives CDR1 SGHTA, CDR2 FQGNSA. The CDR3 covers 14 residues. Between the trimmed V and J ends, which lost 5 bases and 6 bases, there was a span of 17 bases. As DNA, the CDR3 is TGTGCCAGCAGCATTTCGACTAGTCGGAGCGAGCAGTACTTC. Encoded protein: CASSISTSRSEQYF.